The TCR beta chain described here comes from a study of CD8 T cells in ankylosing spondylitis. Details on this clonotype: The antigen is undetermined.

This CDR3 comprises 15 residues. The germline V gene encodes CDR1 LNHDA and CDR2 SQIVND (reference sequence). Between the trimmed V and J ends, which lost 6 bases and 5 bases, there was a span of 19 bases. TCRdb reprocessed the 5' RACE reads via MiXCR and lists one record per CDR3 protein. In the table there are over 700,000 distinct CDR3 sequences, around 17% of which are singletons. Study-level results: From matched ankylosing spondylitis synovial fluid, disease-linked clones were reportedly recovered at significantly enriched levels. There was a TCR beta motif, made of eight highly homologous variants, that appeared characteristic of ankylosing spondylitis blood.

The rearrangement links TRBV19 to TRBJ1-2, with D possibly being TRBD1 (6 bases). The sample comprised blood, either unsorted or a sorted T cell fraction (not recorded which). The clonotype originates from a male donor with ankylosing spondylitis. Written as DNA, the CDR3 is TGTGCCAGTAGAGGTCCCAGGGGAAGGGATTATGGCTACACCTTC. This translates into CASRGPRGRDYGYTF.